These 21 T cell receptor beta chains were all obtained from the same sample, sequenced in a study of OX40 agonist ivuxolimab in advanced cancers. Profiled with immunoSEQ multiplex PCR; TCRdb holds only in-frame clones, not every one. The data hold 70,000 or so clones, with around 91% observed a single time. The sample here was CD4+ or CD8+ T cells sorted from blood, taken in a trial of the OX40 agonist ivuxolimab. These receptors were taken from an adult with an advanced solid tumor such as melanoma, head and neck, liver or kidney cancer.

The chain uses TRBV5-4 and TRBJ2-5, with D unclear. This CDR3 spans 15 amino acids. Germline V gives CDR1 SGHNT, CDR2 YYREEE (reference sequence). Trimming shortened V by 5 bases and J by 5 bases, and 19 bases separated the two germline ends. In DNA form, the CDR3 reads TGTGCCAGCAGTCACCCCAGGAGAGATCGGGAGACCCAGTACTTC. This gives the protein CASSHPRRDRETQYF.

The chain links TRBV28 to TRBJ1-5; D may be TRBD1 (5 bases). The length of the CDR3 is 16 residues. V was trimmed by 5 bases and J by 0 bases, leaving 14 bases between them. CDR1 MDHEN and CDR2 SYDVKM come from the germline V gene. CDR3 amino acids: CASSTWTLASNQPQHF. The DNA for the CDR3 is TGTGCCAGCAGTACTTGGACACTCGCTAGCAATCAGCCCCAGCATTTT.

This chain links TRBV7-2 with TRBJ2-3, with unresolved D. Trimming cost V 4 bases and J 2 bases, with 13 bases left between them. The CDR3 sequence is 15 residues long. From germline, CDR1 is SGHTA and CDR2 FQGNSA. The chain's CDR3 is CASSYGGSDTDTQYF. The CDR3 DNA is TGTGCCAGCAGCTATGGCGGATCAGACACAGATACGCAGTATTTT.

The CDR3 DNA reads as TGTGCCAGCTCACCAACAGTCTCTGGAAACACCATATATTTT. The encoded protein is CASSPTVSGNTIYF. This chain uses TRBV18 with TRBJ1-3; no clear D gene. The CDR3 is 14 amino acids. Germline CDR1 and CDR2: KGHSH and LQKENI. Trimming shortened V by 2 bases and J by 0 bases, and 5 bases separated the two germline ends.

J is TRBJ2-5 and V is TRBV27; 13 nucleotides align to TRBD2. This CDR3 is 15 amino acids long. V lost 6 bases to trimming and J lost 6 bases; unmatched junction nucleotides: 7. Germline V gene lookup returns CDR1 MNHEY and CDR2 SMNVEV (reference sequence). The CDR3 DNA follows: TGTGCCAGCAGCCCGGGGACTAGCGGGAATAAGACCCAGTACTTC. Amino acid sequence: CASSPGTSGNKTQYF.

The CDR3 bases are TGTGCCAGCAGCCAGCGGGTTGGCGGGGAGCTGTTTTTT. Translated, it gives CASSQRVGGELFF. J is TRBJ2-2 and V is TRBV14; tentative D call: TRBD2 (5 bases). This CDR3 comprises 13 residues. V lost 3 bases and J 7 bases, leaving 9 bases between the germline ends. Germline CDR1 SGHDN, CDR2 FVKESK.

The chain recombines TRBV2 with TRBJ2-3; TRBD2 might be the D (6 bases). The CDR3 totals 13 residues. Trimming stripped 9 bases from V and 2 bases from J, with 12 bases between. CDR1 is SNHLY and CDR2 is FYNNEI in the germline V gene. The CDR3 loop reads CASNLATTDTQYF. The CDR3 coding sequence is TGTGCCAGTAATCTAGCGACCACAGATACGCAGTATTTT.

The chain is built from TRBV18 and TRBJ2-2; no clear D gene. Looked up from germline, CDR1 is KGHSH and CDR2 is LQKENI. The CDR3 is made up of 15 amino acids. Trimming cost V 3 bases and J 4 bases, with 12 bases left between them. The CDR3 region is CASSPAVFGTGELFF. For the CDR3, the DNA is TGTGCCAGCTCACCGGCGGTGTTCGGCACCGGGGAGCTGTTTTTT.

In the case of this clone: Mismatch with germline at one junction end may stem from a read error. The CDR3 DNA follows: TGTGCCAGCAGTCGGGACAGGGGTCGCCGGCGGGACTTC. This codes for CASSRDRGRRRDF. The chain recombines TRBV28 with TRBJ2-7; 10 nucleotides agree with TRBD1. Germline assignment: CDR1 MDHEN and CDR2 SYDVKM. The CDR3 length is 13 residues.

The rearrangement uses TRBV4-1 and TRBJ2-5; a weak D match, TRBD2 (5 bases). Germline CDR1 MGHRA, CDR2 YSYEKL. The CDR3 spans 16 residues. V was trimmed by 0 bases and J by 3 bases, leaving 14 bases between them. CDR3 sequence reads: CASSQDPPTIKETQYF. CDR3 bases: TGCGCCAGCAGCCAAGATCCGCCGACTATCAAAGAGACCCAGTACTTC.

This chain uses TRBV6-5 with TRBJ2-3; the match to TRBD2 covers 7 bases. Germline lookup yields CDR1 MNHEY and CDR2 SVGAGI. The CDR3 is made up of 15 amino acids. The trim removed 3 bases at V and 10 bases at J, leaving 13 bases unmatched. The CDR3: CASSYKVLGGRAQYF. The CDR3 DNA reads TGTGCCAGCAGTTATAAGGTGCTGGGCGGGAGAGCGCAGTATTTT.

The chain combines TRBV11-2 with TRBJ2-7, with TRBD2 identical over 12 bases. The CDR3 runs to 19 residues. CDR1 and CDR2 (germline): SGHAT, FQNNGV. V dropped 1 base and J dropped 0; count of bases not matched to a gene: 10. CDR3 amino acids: CASSLGTLRTSGDSYEQYF. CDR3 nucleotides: TGTGCCAGCAGCTTAGGGACCCTTAGGACTAGCGGGGACTCCTACGAGCAGTACTTC.

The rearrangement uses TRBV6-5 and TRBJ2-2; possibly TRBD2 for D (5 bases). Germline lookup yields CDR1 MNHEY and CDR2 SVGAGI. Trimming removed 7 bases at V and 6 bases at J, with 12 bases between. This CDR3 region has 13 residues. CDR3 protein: CASKRGGAGELFF. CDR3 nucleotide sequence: TGTGCCAGCAAAAGAGGAGGTGCCGGGGAGCTGTTTTTT.

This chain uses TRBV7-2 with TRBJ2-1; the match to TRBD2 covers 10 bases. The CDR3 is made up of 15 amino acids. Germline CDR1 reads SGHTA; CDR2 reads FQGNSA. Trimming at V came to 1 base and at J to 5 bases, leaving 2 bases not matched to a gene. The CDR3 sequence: CASSLELAGHNEQFF. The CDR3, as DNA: TGTGCCAGCAGCTTAGAACTAGCGGGACACAATGAGCAGTTCTTC.

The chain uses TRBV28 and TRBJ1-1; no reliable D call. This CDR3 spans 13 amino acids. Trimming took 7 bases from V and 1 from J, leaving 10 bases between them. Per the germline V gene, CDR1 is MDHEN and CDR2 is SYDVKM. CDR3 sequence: CASTLDPNTEAFF. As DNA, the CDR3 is TGTGCCAGCACCTTGGACCCGAACACTGAAGCTTTCTTT.

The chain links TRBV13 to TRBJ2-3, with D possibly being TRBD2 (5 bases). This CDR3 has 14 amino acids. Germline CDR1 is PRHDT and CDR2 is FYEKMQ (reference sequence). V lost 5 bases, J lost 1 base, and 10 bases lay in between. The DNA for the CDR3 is TGTGCCAGCAGCGTAACTAGGGGCACAGATACGCAGTATTTT. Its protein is CASSVTRGTDTQYF.

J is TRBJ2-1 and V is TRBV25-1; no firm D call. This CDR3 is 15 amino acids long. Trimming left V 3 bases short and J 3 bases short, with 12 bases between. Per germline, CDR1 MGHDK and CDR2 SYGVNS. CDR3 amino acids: CASSDRTVYYNEQFF. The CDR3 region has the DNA TGTGCCAGCAGTGATAGGACCGTCTACTACAATGAGCAGTTCTTC.

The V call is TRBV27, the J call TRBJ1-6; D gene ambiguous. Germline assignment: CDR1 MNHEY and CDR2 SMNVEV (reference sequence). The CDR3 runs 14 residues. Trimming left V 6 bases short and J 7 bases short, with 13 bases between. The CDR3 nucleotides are TGTGCCAGCAGGGCATCCCATCAGAATTCACCCCTCCACTTT. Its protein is CASRASHQNSPLHF.

The CDR3 region has the DNA TGTGCCAGCAGTGACTCGATTAGAGGGGTTGGGCCCAAACAGCCCCAGCATTTT. Amino acids: CASSDSIRGVGPKQPQHF. This rearrangement joins TRBV6-4 to TRBJ1-5; a weak D match, TRBD1 (5 bases). The CDR3 loop spans 18 amino acids. With 0 bases removed from V and 7 bases from J, the gap between germline ends came to 22 bases. Germline V gene sequence: CDR1 MRHNA, CDR2 SNTAGT.

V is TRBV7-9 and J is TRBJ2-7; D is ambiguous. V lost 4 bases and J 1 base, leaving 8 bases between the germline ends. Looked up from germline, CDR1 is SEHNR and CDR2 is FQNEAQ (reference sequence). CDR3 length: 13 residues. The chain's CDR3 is CASSSDFSYEQYF. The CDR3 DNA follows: TGTGCCAGCAGCTCAGACTTTTCCTACGAGCAGTACTTC.

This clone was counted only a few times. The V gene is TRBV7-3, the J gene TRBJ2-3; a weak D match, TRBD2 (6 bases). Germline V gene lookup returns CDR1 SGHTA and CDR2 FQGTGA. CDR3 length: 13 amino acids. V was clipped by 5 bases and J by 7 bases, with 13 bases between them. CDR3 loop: CASSPRGSNTQYF. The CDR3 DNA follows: TGTGCCAGCAGCCCCCGGGGGTCAAATACGCAGTATTTT.